This TCR beta chain was documented in a study of molecular identifiers for immune sequencing clone quantification. V dropped 2 bases and J dropped 0 bases, with 9 bases sitting between them. The germline CDR1 and CDR2 sequences are MNHEY and SVGEGT. The CDR3 has 15 amino acids. This clonotype was counted a few times. Its antigen is as yet unknown. Sorted naive CD8 T cells were those defined as CD8+CD4-CCR7+CD45RA+. Overall study findings and caveats: More than 97% of effector molecules, versus under 1% of naive-cell molecules, belonged to clones above 20 RNA copies. Investigators reportedly could detect spiked Jurkat TCR RNA from one cell among about a million naive cells.

TCRdb re-called the PCR reads through MiXCR, storing one row per CDR3 protein. Among under 650,000 distinct CDR3 sequences listed, nearly 20% were seen once. This chain uses TRBV6-2 or TRBV6-3 with TRBJ2-3; D remains unclear. Specimen: naive CD8+ T cells from blood, with Jurkat cell RNA spiked in. Subset reported: FACS-sorted CD8+CD4-CCR7+CD45RA+ naive T cells. The TCR sequence derives from a human donor in good health. Some libraries in this study had Jurkat cell RNA spiked in. The CDR3 region is CASSYEAVSTDTQYF. The CDR3, as DNA: TGTGCCAGCAGTTACGAAGCTGTAAGCACAGATACGCAGTATTTT.